These 9 T cell receptor beta chains came from one sample sequenced in a study of Ad26.COV2.S vaccination and SARS-CoV-2 variants. Stated treatment: around 19 received Ad26.COV2.S at low or high dose, single or two shots; 5 received placebo; per-sample allocation not given. Each sample was drawn 63 days after the first injection (of vaccine or placebo). Measured with immunoSEQ multiplex PCR; TCRdb has only the in-frame clones, and not every one. Of 500,000 or so clones in the sample, around 88% were seen once. This specimen consisted of peripheral blood, obtained in a trial of Ad26.COV2.S vaccine versus placebo. The source is a person between 18 and 65 years old who received the Ad26.COV2.S COVID-19 vaccine or a placebo.

The V gene is TRBV29-1, the J gene TRBJ2-3; D is undetermined. Per the germline V gene, CDR1 is SQVTM and CDR2 is ANQGSEA. The CDR3 is 12 amino acids. V lost 4 bases and J lost 1, with 6 bases in between. CDR3 in amino acids: CSVAPGTDTQYF. CDR3 DNA sequence: TGCAGCGTTGCCCCCGGCACAGATACGCAGTATTTT.

This clone is a singleton in its sample. The CDR3 is CASSIGQDTQYF. CDR3 DNA: TGTGCCAGTAGTATCGGCCAAGATACGCAGTATTTT. V is TRBV19 and J is TRBJ2-3; D remains unclear. CDR3 size: 12 residues. Germline V gives CDR1 LNHDA, CDR2 SQIVND (reference sequence). Trimming pared 3 bases from V and 5 bases from J, leaving 6 bases between.

This clone was detected a few times. CDR3 nucleotide sequence: TGTGCCAGCAGCTTTGGACAGGGGCCCACCGGGGAGCTGTTTTTT. Its protein is CASSFGQGPTGELFF. The chain links TRBV11-3 to TRBJ2-2; 9 bases map to TRBD1. Germline assignment: CDR1 SGHNT and CDR2 YENEEA. This CDR3 has 15 residues. Germline trimming cut 3 bases from V and 4 bases from J; bases unmatched to any gene: 3.

This clone occurred a few times. This chain uses TRBV6-6 with TRBJ1-2, with D possibly matching TRBD1 (5 bases). Germline V gives CDR1 MNHNY, CDR2 SVGAGI (reference sequence). The V end lost 6 bases, the J end lost 6 bases, and 14 bases lay between the germline ends. The CDR3 is made up of 13 amino acids. CDR3 sequence: CASSPPRGDGYTF. The CDR3, as DNA: TGTGCCAGCAGCCCCCCTCGGGGGGATGGCTACACCTTC.

This chain joins TRBV6-1 and TRBJ1-4; unclear D gene. The CDR3 loop spans 16 amino acids. V dropped 1 base and J dropped 0 bases, with 9 bases sitting between them. Per germline, CDR1 MNHNS and CDR2 SASEGT. This CDR3 reads CASSEGAGATNEKLFF. CDR3 DNA sequence: TGTGCCAGCAGTGAAGGGGCAGGTGCAACTAATGAAAAACTGTTTTTT.

The chain couples TRBV9 to TRBJ1-1; D is possibly TRBD1 (5 bases). The germline CDR1 and CDR2 sequences are SGDLS and YYNGEE. The CDR3 is 15 residues long. V lost 0 bases to trimming and J lost 3 bases, with 12 bases between them. This CDR3 is CASSVVTGSHTEAFF. Here the CDR3 DNA reads TGTGCCAGCAGCGTAGTTACAGGTTCGCACACTGAAGCTTTCTTT.

This clone has just one count. The rearrangement uses TRBV19 and TRBJ1-5, with D possibly TRBD1 on 6 matching bases. The CDR3 sequence is 15 residues long. Germline lookup yields CDR1 LNHDA and CDR2 SQIVND (reference sequence). V was shortened by 8 bases and J by 1 base, with 15 bases between the two germline ends. This chain's CDR3 is CASALGGQSNQPQHF. CDR3 in DNA: TGTGCCAGTGCCTTGGGGGGGCAGAGCAATCAGCCCCAGCATTTT.

As DNA, the CDR3 is TGTGCCAGCAGTTACCCTCCTTGGATCACCGGGGAGCTGTTTTTT. Translating it yields CASSYPPWITGELFF. The V and J genes are TRBV6-2 or TRBV6-3 and TRBJ2-2, with D unclear. The CDR3 covers 15 residues. CDR1 and CDR2 from the germline V gene are MNHEY and SVGEGT. V gave up 2 bases and J gave up 4 bases, with 11 bases separating them.

V gene TRBV7-2 combines with J gene TRBJ1-5; 10 nucleotides align to TRBD1. With 6 bases clipped from V and 7 bases from J, the junction kept 9 bases outside the gene matches. Looked up from germline, CDR1 is SGHTA and CDR2 is FQGNSA. The CDR3 is 15 amino acids. The CDR3 sequence: CASSISDRGGQPQHF. CDR3 in DNA: TGTGCCAGCAGTATTTCGGACAGGGGGGGGCAGCCCCAGCATTTT.